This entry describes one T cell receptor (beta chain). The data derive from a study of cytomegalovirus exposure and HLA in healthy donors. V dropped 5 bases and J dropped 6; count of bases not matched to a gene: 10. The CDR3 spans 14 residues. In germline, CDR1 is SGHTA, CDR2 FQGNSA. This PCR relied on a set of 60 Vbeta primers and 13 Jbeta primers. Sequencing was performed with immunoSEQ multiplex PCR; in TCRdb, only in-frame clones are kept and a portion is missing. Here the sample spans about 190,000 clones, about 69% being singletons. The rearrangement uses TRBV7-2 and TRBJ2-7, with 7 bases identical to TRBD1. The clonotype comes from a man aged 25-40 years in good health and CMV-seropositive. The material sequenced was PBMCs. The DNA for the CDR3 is TGTGCCAGCAGCCCGGACACTGACAGGGTCGAGCAGTACTTC. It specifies CASSPDTDRVEQYF.